The clone carrying this T cell receptor (beta chain) occurred a few times. The antigen remains undetermined. This entry is derived from a study of cytomegalovirus exposure and HLA in healthy donors. The overall study: Of the donors genotyped, 398 in all, over 80% fell in the Caucasian-associated ancestry cluster. The study's findings and limits: A few of the chains that were CMV-associated were confirmed in vitro to be specific for CMV antigens. The study put 150 or so TCR beta chains on its list as cytomegalovirus-associated. Immune exposure information available was restricted to CMV serostatus.

Germline assignment: CDR1 LGHNA and CDR2 YSLEER. V was cut by 3 bases and J by 0 bases, with 8 bases left in between. This CDR3 has 15 amino acids. In the PCR, 60 Vbeta and 13 Jbeta primers were used. The table came from immunoSEQ multiplex PCR; TCRdb's copy has only in-frame clones and leaves some out. The repertoire has approximately 110,000 clones, about 73% of them found once; the top ten carry 8.2%. The specimen was PBMCs. The chain links TRBV4-3 to TRBJ1-4; D call uncertain. This TCR came from a woman aged 40 to 50 in good health and CMV-seropositive. The CDR3 loop reads CASSHSIATNEKLFF. The CDR3 coding sequence is TGCGCCAGCAGCCACTCGATAGCAACTAATGAAAAACTGTTTTTT.